These T cell receptor beta chains were read from a single sample in a study of shared clonotypes between healthy human individuals. The assay was immunoSEQ multiplex PCR, and TCRdb's table has in-frame clones only and misses some. Among approximately 440,000 clones, around 77% were seen once, and the ten largest hold approximately 12%. Sequences were obtained from PBMCs. The receptors originated from a woman aged 40 to 50 in good health. Some clones in this sample may be carry-over from other donors' samples. Each CDR3 is given with its conserved first and last residue. Each record gives: clone size, J gene, V gene, D gene, CDR3 DNA, CDR3 protein. A D gene is named only where the DNA matches it firmly. Clone size is given for some rows only: seen once, a few or many times, or a class if the clone is expanded.

once,TRBJ1-1,TRBV5-8,TRBD1,TGTGCCAGCACCGACAGGGTAAACACTGAAGCTTTCTTT,CASTDRVNTEAFF
few,TRBJ2-2,TRBV2,TRBD1,TGTGCCAGCAGAGGGGACAGCACCGGGGAGCTGTTTTTT,CASRGDSTGELFF
-,TRBJ2-1,TRBV4-1,TRBD2,TGCGCCAGCAGCCGTGGACTAGCGGGACCCTCCTACAATGAGCAGTTCTTC,CASSRGLAGPSYNEQFF
-,TRBJ2-5,TRBV28,TRBD2,TGTGCCAGCAGTTGGTTCGGGGAGGGGACCCAGTACTTC,CASSWFGEGTQYF
once,TRBJ2-7,TRBV5-1,TRBD2,TGCGCCAGCAGCTTGGCTCCTAGCGGGGGCTCCTACGAGCAGTACTTC,CASSLAPSGGSYEQYF
-,TRBJ2-1,TRBV30,-,TGTGCCTGGAGTGTAGGCGGGAACAATGAGCAGTTCTTC,CAWSVGGNNEQFF
-,TRBJ2-1,TRBV19,TRBD2,TGTGCCAGTAGTATAGCGGGGACTAGTCTGGAGCAGTTCTTC,CASSIAGTSLEQFF
-,TRBJ2-1,TRBV7-3,TRBD2,TGTGCCAGCAGCTTAACGGCTGCTAGCGGGAGTTACAATGAGCAGTTCTTC,CASSLTAASGSYNEQFF
-,TRBJ1-2,TRBV6-1,-,TGTGCCAGCAGTGGAAGGGGTTACTATGGCTACACCTTC,CASSGRGYYGYTF
-,TRBJ2-7,TRBV11-2,-,TGTGCCAGCAGCTTAGCGTGGTCGGGCGGGAAAGACTACGAGCAGTACTTC,CASSLAWSGGKDYEQYF
-,TRBJ2-7,TRBV25-1,TRBD2,TGTGCCAGCAGTGAATCCCTAGCGGGACCCTACGAGCAGTACTTC,CASSESLAGPYEQYF
-,TRBJ2-7,TRBV18,-,TGTGCCAGCTCACCAGCACCGTACGAGCAGTACTTC,CASSPAPYEQYF
once,TRBJ2-3,TRBV14,-,TGTGCCAGCAGCCAAGATTGGGGGAATACGCAGTATTTT,CASSQDWGNTQYF
-,TRBJ2-7,TRBV6-6,TRBD1,TGTGCCAGCAGGGATACAGGGGGCATAGAGGACGAGCAGTACTTC,CASRDTGGIEDEQYF
once,TRBJ2-7,TRBV10-1,TRBD2,TGCGCCACCCGGTCCGGGACTACTGCTTGGGATATCTACTACGAGCAGTACTTC,CATRSGTTAWDIYYEQYF
-,TRBJ2-1,TRBV7-2,-,TGTGCCAGCAGCTTCTACAGGGACAATGAGCAGTTCTTC,CASSFYRDNEQFF
-,TRBJ2-7,TRBV7-2,-,TGTGCCAGCAGCTCACTCTACTACGAGCAGTACTTC,CASSSLYYEQYF
many,TRBJ2-2,TRBV2,-,TGTGCCAGCAGTGACAGGACGAACACCGGGGAGCTGTTTTTT,CASSDRTNTGELFF
once,TRBJ2-3,TRBV4-2,-,TGTGCCAGCAGCCCCTCCTCTACCCCGGATACGCAGTATTTT,CASSPSSTPDTQYF
-,TRBJ2-7,TRBV6-1,-,TGTGCCAGCAGCCGGGCCCCGGACGTCTACGAGCAGTACTTC,CASSRAPDVYEQYF
-,TRBJ1-5,TRBV4-3,-,TGCGCCAGCAGCCAAGATCGTAATAGCAATCAGCCCCAGCATTTT,CASSQDRNSNQPQHF
-,TRBJ2-5,TRBV7-9,-,TGTGCCAGCAGCCCAGCAATCAGGACCCAGTACTTC,CASSPAIRTQYF
-,TRBJ2-1,TRBV11-1,TRBD2,TGTGCCAGCAGCTTAGCCGGGAGGGCCCACAATGAGCAGTTCTTC,CASSLAGRAHNEQFF
-,TRBJ1-4,TRBV25-1,-,TGTGCCAGCAGTTGGGGGGCAGGGTCCAATGAAAAACTGTTTTTT,CASSWGAGSNEKLFF
-,TRBJ2-1,TRBV30,TRBD2,TGTGCCTGGCAGGGACTAGCGGGAAAGTTCTTC,CAWQGLAGKFF
few,TRBJ1-3,TRBV4-2,-,TGTGCCAGCAGCCAAGAACAACCCATTTCTGGAAACACCATATATTTT,CASSQEQPISGNTIYF
-,TRBJ2-3,TRBV30,-,TGTGCCTGGAGTTTGGGCGATACGCAGTATTTT,CAWSLGDTQYF